One sample yielded the 2 T cell receptor beta chains listed below, sequenced in a study of cytomegalovirus exposure and HLA in healthy donors. The PCR had 60 Vbeta and 13 Jbeta primers. Libraries were prepared by immunoSEQ multiplex PCR; TCRdb keeps only in-frame clonotypes and omits some of them. The table includes around 220,000 clones, roughly 80% detected once. Sequences were obtained from PBMCs. Every receptor here comes from a girl under 18 in good health and CMV-seronegative.

This clone was seen only a few times. One junction end disagrees with the germline gene, perhaps due to a read error. The chain combines TRBV28 with TRBJ1-1, with unresolved D. The CDR3 is 11 residues long. CDR1 MDHEN and CDR2 SYDVKM come from the germline V gene. The CDR3 is CASSLKASQWF. The CDR3 DNA follows: TGTGCCAGCAGTTTAAAAGCGAGTCAGTGGTTT.

This chain connects TRBV2 to TRBJ2-1; 10 bases map to TRBD2. The CDR3 has 15 residues. Germline CDR1 reads SNHLY; CDR2 reads FYNNEI. V trimming: 6 bases; J trimming: 7 bases; junction bases outside the gene matches: 9. The CDR3 DNA sequence: TGTGCCAGCAGAGACCCGGGACTAGCGCAAAATGAGCAGTTCTTC. This encodes CASRDPGLAQNEQFF.